A single T cell receptor (beta chain) is shown here with its context. The antigen is unknown. This entry is derived from a study of vaccination and CD4 T cells after COVID-19. Study-wide points: Reactive clone data from convalescent patients indicated a median of about 90% appearing only post-vaccination. Although the median of SARS-CoV-2-reactive clonotypes rose from about 20 to 38, the change was not significant.

An Oncomine TCR Beta short-read assay was used to sequence the DNA from cultured CD4+ T cells. The template was genomic DNA from cultured CD4+ T cells. TCRdb reprocessed the PCR reads with MiXCR, giving one entry per CDR3 protein. The data show about 14,000 distinct CDR3 sequences, roughly 28% seen once. This sample's treatment: approximately nine-day PBMC culture with coronavirus spike peptide pools or control peptides (ViraFEST assay). V gave up 0 bases and J gave up 3 bases; unmatched junction bases: 5. Germline V gene data show CDR1 as SGHKS and CDR2 as YYEKEE (reference sequence). The CDR3 extends over 15 amino acids.

The chain employs TRBV5-5 and TRBJ1-1, with 7 positions matching TRBD1. The sample was cultured CD4+ T cells from blood. This TCR was sampled from a human donor with COVID-19. The DNA of the CDR3 is TGTGCCAGCAGCTTGGGTGGCAGGGGGGACACTGAAGCTTTCTTT. Its translation is CASSLGGRGDTEAFF.